The 11 T cell receptor beta chains below come from one sample, sequenced in a study of T cell changes during pregnancy in multiple sclerosis. Clones were read by immunoSEQ multiplex PCR, and TCRdb kept only the in-frame ones, dropping some. The sample consists of tens of thousands of clones, 91% of them appearing once. The sequencing used peripheral blood, collected after pregnancy. The receptors come from a female donor in good health, enrolled as a control in a pregnancy study.

The V gene is TRBV7-6, the J gene TRBJ2-1; TRBD1 agrees at 8 bases. V lost 2 bases and J lost 9; bases outside the gene matches: 12. This CDR3 spans 16 amino acids. Germline CDR1 and CDR2: SGHVS and FNYEAQ. The CDR3 sequence is CASSLTGRGLSGEQFF. The CDR3 coding sequence is TGTGCCAGCAGCTTAACCGGCAGGGGGCTTTCTGGTGAGCAGTTCTTC.

This sequence joins TRBV6-5 and TRBJ1-2; tentative D call: TRBD1 (5 bases). The CDR3 runs to 14 residues. The germline CDR1 and CDR2 sequences are MNHEY and SVGAGI. Trimming took 7 bases from V and 4 from J, leaving 16 bases between them. For the CDR3, the DNA is TGTGCCAGCACCAGGCCGCCGGGACTCTATGGCTACACCTTC. Encoded protein: CASTRPPGLYGYTF.

The CDR3 loop reads CASSARQGKNSPLHF. The CDR3 coding sequence is TGTGCCAGCAGCGCCCGACAGGGAAAGAACTCACCCCTCCACTTT. The rearrangement links TRBV9 to TRBJ1-6, with TRBD1 matching 7 bases. Trimming at V came to 3 bases and at J to 10 bases, leaving 10 bases not matched to a gene. Germline values: CDR1 SGDLS, CDR2 YYNGEE. This CDR3 comprises 15 residues.

Worth noting for this clone: Its ends do not fully match the called genes, so a read error is possible. The chain couples TRBV30 to TRBJ2-2; D is ambiguous. The V gene's germline CDR1 is GTSNPN and CDR2 SVGIG (reference sequence). The CDR3 runs 13 residues. CDR3: CAWKPRNTGELFF. The DNA of the CDR3 is TGTGCTTGGAAACCCAGGAACACCGGGGAGCTGTTTTTT. Full variable domain (rest looked up from reference TRBV30 and TRBJ2-2): SQTIHQWPATLVQPVGSPLSLECTVEGTSNPNLYWYRQAAGRGLQLLFYSVGIGQISSEVPQNLSASRPQDRQFILSSKKLLLSDSGFYLCAWKPRNTGELFFGEGSRLTVL.

This sequence joins TRBV9 and TRBJ2-7; 7 nucleotides agree with TRBD1. Unmatched junction bases numbered 6, after V lost 4 bases and J lost 5 bases. CDR3 length: 13 residues. Germline lookup yields CDR1 SGDLS and CDR2 YYNGEE. The CDR3 region has the DNA TGTGCCAGCAGCCAAACGACAGGGAACGAGCAGTACTTC. Its translation is CASSQTTGNEQYF.

This chain joins TRBV19 and TRBJ1-2; D might be TRBD1 (6 bases). V lost 3 bases, J lost 5 bases, and 16 bases lay in between. Germline assignment: CDR1 LNHDA and CDR2 SQIVND (reference sequence). The CDR3 sequence is 15 residues long. As DNA, the CDR3 is TGTGCCAGTAGTATGAACGGGAACACAGGGTATGGCTACACCTTC. Amino acid sequence: CASSMNGNTGYGYTF.

The chain uses TRBV5-4 and TRBJ1-4; D is possibly TRBD1 (5 bases). CDR3 length: 14 residues. CDR1 and CDR2 from the germline V gene are SGHNT and YYREEE (reference sequence). The V end lost 1 base, the J end lost 1 base, and 5 bases lay between the germline ends. In DNA, the CDR3 is TGTGCCAGCAGCTTGAGGGGAACTAATGAAAAACTGTTTTTT. Its protein is CASSLRGTNEKLFF.

This clone was seen once. The CDR3 reads CASSEGGFVLNEQFF. As DNA, the CDR3 is TGTGCCAGCAGTGAAGGAGGGTTTGTTTTGAATGAGCAGTTCTTC. This chain joins TRBV2 and TRBJ2-1, with D maybe TRBD2 (5 bases). Germline values: CDR1 SNHLY, CDR2 FYNNEI. The CDR3 spans 15 residues. Trimming stripped 1 base from V and 7 bases from J, with 14 bases between. The full variable domain, its missing parts supplied by reference TRBV2 and TRBJ2-1, is EPEVTQTPSHQVTQMGQEVILRCVPISNHLYFYWYRQILGQKVEFLVSFYNNEISEKSEIFDDQFSVERPDGSNFTLKIRSTKLEDSAMYFCASSEGGFVLNEQFFGPGTRLTVL.

This clone was detected a few times. The chain carries TRBV4-3 and TRBJ2-3; TRBD2 aligns across 8 bases. Germline loops: CDR1 LGHNA, CDR2 YSLEER. This CDR3 is 17 amino acids long. With 3 bases clipped from V and 6 bases from J, the junction kept 14 bases outside the gene matches. The CDR3 bases are TGCGCCAGCAGCCACTCAGCCGGGACTAGAAGCGTTGATACGCAGTATTTT. It encodes CASSHSAGTRSVDTQYF.

V usage is TRBV5-1 and J usage is TRBJ2-5; D is ambiguous. V lost 0 bases and J 5 bases, leaving 14 bases between the germline ends. The CDR3 sequence is 15 residues long. From germline, CDR1 is SGHRS and CDR2 YFSETQ. The CDR3, as DNA: TGCGCCAGCAGCTTGGACAGCCTCCCGGTGGAGACCCAGTACTTC. Amino acids: CASSLDSLPVETQYF.

This clone was counted once. The chain employs TRBV5-6 and TRBJ2-7, with D possibly being TRBD1 (5 bases). Trimming removed 4 bases at V and 3 bases at J, with 8 bases between. The CDR3 has 12 amino acids. Germline lookup yields CDR1 SGHDT and CDR2 YYEEEE. The CDR3 loop is CASSPGIYEQYF. The CDR3, as DNA: TGTGCCAGCAGCCCAGGGATCTACGAGCAGTACTTC.